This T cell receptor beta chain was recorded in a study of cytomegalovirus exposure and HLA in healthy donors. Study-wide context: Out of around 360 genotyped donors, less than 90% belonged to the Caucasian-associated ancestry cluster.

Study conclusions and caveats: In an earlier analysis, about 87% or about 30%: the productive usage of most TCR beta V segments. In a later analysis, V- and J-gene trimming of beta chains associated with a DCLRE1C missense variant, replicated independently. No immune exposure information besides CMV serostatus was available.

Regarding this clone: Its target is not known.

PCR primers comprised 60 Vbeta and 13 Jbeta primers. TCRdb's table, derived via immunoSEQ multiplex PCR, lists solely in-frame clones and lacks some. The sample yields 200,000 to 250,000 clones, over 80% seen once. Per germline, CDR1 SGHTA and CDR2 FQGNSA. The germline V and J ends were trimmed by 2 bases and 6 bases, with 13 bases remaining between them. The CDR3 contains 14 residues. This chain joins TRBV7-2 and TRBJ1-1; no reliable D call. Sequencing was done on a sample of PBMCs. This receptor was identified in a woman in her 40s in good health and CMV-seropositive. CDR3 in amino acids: CASSLYGSAAEAFF. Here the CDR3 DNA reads TGTGCCAGCAGCTTATACGGCTCAGCGGCTGAAGCTTTCTTT.